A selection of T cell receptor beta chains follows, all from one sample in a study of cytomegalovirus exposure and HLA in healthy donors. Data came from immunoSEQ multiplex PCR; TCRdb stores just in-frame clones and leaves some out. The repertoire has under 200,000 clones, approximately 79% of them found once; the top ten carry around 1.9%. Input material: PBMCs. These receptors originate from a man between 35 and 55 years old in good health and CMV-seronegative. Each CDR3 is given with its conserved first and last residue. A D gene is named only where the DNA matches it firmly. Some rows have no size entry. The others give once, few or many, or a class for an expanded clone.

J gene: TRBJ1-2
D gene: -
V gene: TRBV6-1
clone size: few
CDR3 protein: CASSAGIERPLYGYTF
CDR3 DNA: TGTGCCAGCAGTGCCGGGATAGAGAGACCGCTCTATGGCTACACCTTC

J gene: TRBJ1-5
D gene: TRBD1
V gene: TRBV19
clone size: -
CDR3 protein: CAGGGTGHSYQPQHF
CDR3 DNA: TGTGCCGGAGGGGGGACAGGGCACTCCTATCAGCCCCAGCATTTT

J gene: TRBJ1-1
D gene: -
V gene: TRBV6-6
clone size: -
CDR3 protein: CASSLRQFVSEAFF
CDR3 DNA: TGTGCCAGCAGCCTTAGACAGTTTGTATCTGAAGCTTTCTTT

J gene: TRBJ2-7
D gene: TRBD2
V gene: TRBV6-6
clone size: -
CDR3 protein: CASSPVSGRHEQYF
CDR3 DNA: TGTGCCAGCAGTCCGGTTAGCGGGAGGCACGAGCAGTACTTC

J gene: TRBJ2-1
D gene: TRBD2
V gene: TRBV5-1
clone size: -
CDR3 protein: CASSLLGLADYNEQFF
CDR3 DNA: TGCGCCAGCAGCTTGTTGGGACTAGCGGATTACAATGAGCAGTTCTTC

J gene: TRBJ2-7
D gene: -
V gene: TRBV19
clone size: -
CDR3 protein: CASSMGREQYF
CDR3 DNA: TGTGCCAGTAGTATGGGGAGAGAGCAGTACTTC

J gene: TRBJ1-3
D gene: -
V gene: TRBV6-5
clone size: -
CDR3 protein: CASRHIGNTIYF
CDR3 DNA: TGTGCCAGCAGGCACATAGGAAACACCATATATTTT

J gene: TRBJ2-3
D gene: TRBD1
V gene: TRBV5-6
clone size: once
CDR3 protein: CASSCEPGQGLTDTQYF
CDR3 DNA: TGTGCCAGCAGTTGTGAGCCGGGACAGGGACTCACAGATACGCAGTATTTT

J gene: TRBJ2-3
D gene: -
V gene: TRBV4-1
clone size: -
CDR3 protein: CASSQGGTWAGGTDTQYF
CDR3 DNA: TGCGCCAGCAGCCAAGGGGGAACTTGGGCGGGTGGCACAGATACGCAGTATTTT

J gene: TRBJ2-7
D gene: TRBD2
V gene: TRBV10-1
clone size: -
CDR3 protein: CASTGTSGDYEQYF
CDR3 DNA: TGCGCCAGCACGGGGACTAGCGGAGACTACGAGCAGTACTTC

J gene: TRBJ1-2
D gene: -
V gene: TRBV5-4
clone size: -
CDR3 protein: CASSSSGVGGYTF
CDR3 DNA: TGTGCCAGCAGCTCGTCGGGTGTTGGTGGCTACACCTTC

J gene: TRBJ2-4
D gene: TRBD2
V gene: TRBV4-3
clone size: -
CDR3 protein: CASSQDGLAGGKNIQYF
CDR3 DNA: TGCGCCAGCAGCCAAGATGGGCTAGCGGGGGGCAAAAACATTCAGTACTTC

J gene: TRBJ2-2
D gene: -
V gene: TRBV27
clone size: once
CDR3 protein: CASLKAPNTGELFF
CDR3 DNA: TGTGCCAGCCTAAAAGCCCCGAACACCGGGGAGCTGTTTTTT

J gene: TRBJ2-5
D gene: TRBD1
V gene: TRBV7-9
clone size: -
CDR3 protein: CASSPTGQGQETQYF
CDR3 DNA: TGTGCCAGCAGCCCCACGGGACAGGGCCAAGAGACCCAGTACTTC

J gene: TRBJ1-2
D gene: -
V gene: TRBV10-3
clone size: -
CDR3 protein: CAISASPRGINYGYTF
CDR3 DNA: TGTGCCATCAGTGCCTCCCCTCGGGGAATTAACTATGGCTACACCTTC

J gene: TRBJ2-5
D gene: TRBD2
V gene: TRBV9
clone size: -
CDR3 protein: CASSADSTSGRETQYF
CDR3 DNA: TGTGCCAGCAGCGCCGACTCGACTAGCGGGAGGGAGACCCAGTACTTC

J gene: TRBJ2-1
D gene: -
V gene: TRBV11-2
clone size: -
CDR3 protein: CASSLSSGAYNEQFF
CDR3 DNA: TGTGCCAGCAGCTTAAGTAGCGGTGCCTACAATGAGCAGTTCTTC

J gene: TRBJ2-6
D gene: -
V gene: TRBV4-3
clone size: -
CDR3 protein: CASSQEGGGRQTGANGLTF
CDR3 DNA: TGCGCCAGCAGCCAAGAGGGAGGGGGGCGTCAGACTGGGGCCAACGGCCTGACTTTC

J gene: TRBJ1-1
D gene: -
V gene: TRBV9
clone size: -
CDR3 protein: CASSVGRVNTEAFF
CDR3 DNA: TGTGCCAGCAGCGTAGGCAGGGTGAACACTGAAGCTTTCTTT

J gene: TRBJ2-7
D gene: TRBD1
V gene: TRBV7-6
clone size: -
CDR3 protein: CASSLVQGAYEQYF
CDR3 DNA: TGTGCCAGCAGCTTAGTTCAGGGGGCCTACGAGCAGTACTTC

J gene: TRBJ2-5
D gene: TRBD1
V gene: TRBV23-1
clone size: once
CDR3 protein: CASSRNTGDGVDQYF
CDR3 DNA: TGCGCCAGCAGTCGGAACACAGGGGATGGGGTAGACCAGTACTTC

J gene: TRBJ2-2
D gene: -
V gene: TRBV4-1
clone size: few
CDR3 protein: CASSQVETAGELFF
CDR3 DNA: TGCGCCAGCAGCCAAGTTGAGACAGCCGGGGAGCTGTTTTTT

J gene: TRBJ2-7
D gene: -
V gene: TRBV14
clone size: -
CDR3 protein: CASSATGYEQYF
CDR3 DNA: TGTGCCAGCAGCGCTACAGGCTACGAGCAGTACTTC

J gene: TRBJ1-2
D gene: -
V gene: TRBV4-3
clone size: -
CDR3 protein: CASSQDQGLHGYTF
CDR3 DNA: TGCGCCAGCAGCCAAGATCAGGGTCTTCATGGCTACACCTTC

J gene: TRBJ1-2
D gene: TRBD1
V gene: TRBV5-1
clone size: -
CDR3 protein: CASSLGLGTGYGYTF
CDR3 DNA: TGCGCCAGCAGCTTAGGCCTGGGGACAGGGTATGGCTACACCTTC

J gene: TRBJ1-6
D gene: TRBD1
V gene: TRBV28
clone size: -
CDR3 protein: CASTRQGYSPLHF
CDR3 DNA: TGTGCCAGTACCAGACAGGGTTATTCACCCCTCCACTTT

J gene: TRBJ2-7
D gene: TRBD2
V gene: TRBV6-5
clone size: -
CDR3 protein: CASRLGTSISYEQYF
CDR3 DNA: TGTGCCAGCAGACTCGGGACTAGCATCTCCTACGAGCAGTACTTC

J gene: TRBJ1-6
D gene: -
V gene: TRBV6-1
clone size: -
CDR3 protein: CASSLATYNSPLHF
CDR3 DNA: TGTGCCAGCAGTCTTGCGACCTATAATTCACCCCTCCACTTT

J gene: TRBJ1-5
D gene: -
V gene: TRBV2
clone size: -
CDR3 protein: CASREYSNQPQHF
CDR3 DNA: TGTGCCAGCAGGGAATATAGCAATCAGCCCCAGCATTTT

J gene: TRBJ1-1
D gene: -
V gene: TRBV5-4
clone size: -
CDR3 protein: CASSPRGGAGEAFF
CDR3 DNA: TGTGCCAGCAGCCCGAGGGGGGGCGCCGGTGAAGCTTTCTTT

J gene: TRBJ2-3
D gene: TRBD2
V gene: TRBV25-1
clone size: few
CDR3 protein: CATLQRERADTQYF
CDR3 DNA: TGTGCCACCTTACAGCGGGAGCGGGCAGATACGCAGTATTTT

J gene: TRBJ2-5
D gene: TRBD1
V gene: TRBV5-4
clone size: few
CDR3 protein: CASTATGQETQYF
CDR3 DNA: TGTGCCAGCACCGCGACAGGGCAAGAGACCCAGTACTTC

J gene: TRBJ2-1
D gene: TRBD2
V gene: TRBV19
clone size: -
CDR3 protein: CASSIDPTSGSYNEQFF
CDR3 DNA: TGTGCCAGTAGTATAGATCCGACTAGCGGGAGTTACAATGAGCAGTTCTTC

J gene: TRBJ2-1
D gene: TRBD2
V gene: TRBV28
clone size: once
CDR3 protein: CATSDGGEDEQFF
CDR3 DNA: TGTGCCACTTCCGACGGGGGGGAGGATGAGCAGTTCTTC

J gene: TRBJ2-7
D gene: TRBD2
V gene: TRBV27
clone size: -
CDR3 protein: CASSSGGLAGGPGSYEQYF
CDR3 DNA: TGTGCCAGCAGTAGTGGGGGACTAGCGGGAGGGCCCGGCTCCTACGAGCAGTACTTC

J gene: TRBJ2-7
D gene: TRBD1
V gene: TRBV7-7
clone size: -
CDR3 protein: CASSRDRSSYEQYF
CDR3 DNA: TGTGCTAGCAGCCGGGACAGGAGCTCCTACGAGCAGTACTTC

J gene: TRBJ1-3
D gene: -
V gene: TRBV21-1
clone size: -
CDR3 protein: CASSTQRGRGPRNTIYF
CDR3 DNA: TGTGCCAGCAGCACTCAAAGGGGGAGGGGCCCTAGAAACACCATATATTTT

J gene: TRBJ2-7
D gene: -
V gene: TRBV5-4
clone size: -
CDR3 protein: CASKPDISYEQYF
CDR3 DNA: TGTGCCAGCAAACCGGACATATCCTACGAGCAGTACTTC

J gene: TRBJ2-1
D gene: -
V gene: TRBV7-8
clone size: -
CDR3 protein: CASRRLGSSYNEQFF
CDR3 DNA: TGTGCCAGCAGACGCCTAGGGAGCTCCTACAATGAGCAGTTCTTC

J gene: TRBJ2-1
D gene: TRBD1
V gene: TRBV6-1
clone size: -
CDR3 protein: CASSEDRGSYNEQFF
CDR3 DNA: TGTGCCAGCAGTGAAGACAGGGGGTCCTACAATGAGCAGTTCTTC

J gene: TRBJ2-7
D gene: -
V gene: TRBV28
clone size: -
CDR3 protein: CASSSSSAKLYYEQYF
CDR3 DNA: TGTGCCAGCAGCTCCTCTAGCGCAAAACTTTACTACGAGCAGTACTTC

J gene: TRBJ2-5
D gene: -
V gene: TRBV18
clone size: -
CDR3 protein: CASSPEVGKETQYF
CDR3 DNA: TGTGCCAGCTCCCCGGAGGTAGGGAAAGAGACCCAGTACTTC

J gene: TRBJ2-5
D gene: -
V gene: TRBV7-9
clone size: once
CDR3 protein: CSSSLVTASVNF
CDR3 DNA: TGTTCCAGCAGCTTAGTAACCGCTAGCGTAAACTTC

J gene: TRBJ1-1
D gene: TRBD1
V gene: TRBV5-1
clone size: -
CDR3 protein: CASSLGPRGLLNTEAFF
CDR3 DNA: TGCGCCAGCAGCTTGGGACCAAGGGGGCTGCTGAACACTGAAGCTTTCTTT

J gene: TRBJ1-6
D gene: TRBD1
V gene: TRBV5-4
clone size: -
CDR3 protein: CASSTGQANSPLHF
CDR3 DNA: TGTGCCAGCAGCACCGGACAGGCTAATTCACCCCTCCACTTT

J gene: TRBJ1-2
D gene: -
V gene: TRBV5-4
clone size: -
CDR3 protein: CASTVIGTWLADTF
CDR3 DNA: TGTGCCAGCACCGTTATAGGGACATGGCTTGCCGACACCTTC

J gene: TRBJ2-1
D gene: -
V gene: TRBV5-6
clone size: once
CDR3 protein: CASSLSKFF
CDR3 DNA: TGTGCCAGCAGCCTATCCAAGTTCTTC

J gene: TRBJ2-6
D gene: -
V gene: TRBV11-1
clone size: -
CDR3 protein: CASRGARRAGANGLTF
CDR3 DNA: TGTGCCAGCAGGGGAGCCCGGAGGGCTGGGGCCAACGGCCTGACTTTC

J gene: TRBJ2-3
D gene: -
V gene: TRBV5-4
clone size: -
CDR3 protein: CASSLSLARTRTDTQYF
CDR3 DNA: TGTGCCAGCAGCTTGTCCCTAGCGAGAACCCGCACAGATACGCAGTATTTT

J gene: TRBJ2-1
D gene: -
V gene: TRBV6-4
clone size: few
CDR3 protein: CASSEASGRSYNEQFF
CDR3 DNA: TGTGCCAGCAGTGAGGCAAGCGGGCGCTCCTACAATGAGCAGTTCTTC

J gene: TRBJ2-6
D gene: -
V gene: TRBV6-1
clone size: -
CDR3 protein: CASSADWSSGANVLTF
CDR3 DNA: TGTGCCAGCAGTGCCGACTGGAGCTCTGGGGCCAACGTCCTGACTTTC

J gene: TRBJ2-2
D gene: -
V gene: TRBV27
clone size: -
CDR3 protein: CASSSAGRSETGELFF
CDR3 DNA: TGTGCCAGCAGTTCAGCAGGCAGGTCGGAAACCGGGGAGCTGTTTTTT